A selection of T cell receptor beta chains follows, all from one sample in a study of blood T cell repertoires in COVID-19. Using immunoSEQ multiplex PCR, the repertoire was profiled, and TCRdb retains in-frame clones only, with some absent. Among about 400,000 clones listed, around nine tenths were seen once. Sequences were obtained from PBMCs or T cells enriched from blood (not recorded which). These receptors all stem from a woman under 40 who had recovered from COVID-19. CDR3s include the opening cysteine and the closing phenylalanine or tryptophan. The D gene is left open where the match is weak. Rows give clone size only sometimes, using once, few, many, or a class for an expanded clone.

J gene,clone size,V gene,D gene,CDR3 protein,CDR3 DNA
TRBJ1-1,once,TRBV24-1,TRBD1,CATSDNRDRVQTFF,TGTGCCACCAGTGACAACCGGGACAGGGTACAAACTTTCTTT
TRBJ1-1,.,TRBV5-8,TRBD1,CASSPRQGRTSKEAFF,TGTGCCAGCAGCCCCCGACAGGGCCGGACGTCAAAAGAAGCTTTCTTT
TRBJ2-7,.,TRBV7-3,.,CASSLSQGTWDEQYF,TGTGCCAGCAGCTTATCCCAGGGTACATGGGACGAGCAGTACTTC
TRBJ2-1,.,TRBV7-3,.,CASSWTGTNNEQFF,TGTGCCAGCAGCTGGACTGGGACAAACAATGAGCAGTTCTTC
TRBJ2-7,.,TRBV2,.,CASLGQGSYEQYF,TGTGCCAGCTTGGGGCAGGGCTCCTACGAGCAGTACTTC
TRBJ2-6,.,TRBV18,.,CASSQGLGHSGANVLTF,TGTGCCAGCTCACAGGGGCTCGGCCATTCTGGGGCCAACGTCCTGACTTTC
TRBJ1-4,.,TRBV3-1/TRBV3-2,TRBD1,CASSRGGQGEKLFF,TGTGCCAGCAGCCGAGGGGGACAGGGAGAAAAACTGTTTTTT
TRBJ2-7,.,TRBV4-1,.,CASSSLRGLGYEQYF,TGCGCCAGCAGCTCCCTGAGGGGGTTGGGCTACGAGCAGTACTTC
TRBJ1-1,.,TRBV10-3,.,CAIGAGPMNTEAFF,TGTGCCATCGGGGCAGGGCCTATGAACACTGAAGCTTTCTTT
TRBJ2-1,.,TRBV28,TRBD1,CASSYHGTGGGEQFF,TGTGCCAGCAGTTACCACGGGACAGGGGGGGGTGAGCAGTTCTTC
TRBJ1-5,.,TRBV6-1,.,CASSDRPGLGGNQPQHF,TGTGCCAGCAGTGACCGACCAGGGCTAGGTGGCAATCAGCCCCAGCATTTT
TRBJ2-1,once,TRBV27,TRBD1,CASSWTGAPAYNEQFF,TGTGCCAGCAGTTGGACAGGGGCCCCCGCCTACAATGAGCAGTTCTTC
TRBJ2-3,.,TRBV6-5,.,CASSYSVGEEDTQYF,TGTGCCAGCAGTTACTCGGTAGGGGAGGAAGATACGCAGTATTTT
TRBJ2-4,.,TRBV28,.,CASSSGDRYIQYF,TGTGCCAGCAGTTCAGGGGATAGGTACATTCAGTACTTC
TRBJ2-6,.,TRBV7-8,.,CASSFSFRSGANVLTF,TGTGCCAGCAGCTTTTCCTTCCGCTCTGGGGCCAACGTCCTGACTTTC
TRBJ1-6,.,TRBV19,TRBD1,CASTPDRESSYNSPLHF,TGTGCCAGTACCCCGGACAGGGAAAGCTCCTATAATTCACCCCTCCACTTT
TRBJ1-6,.,TRBV24-1,.,CATSDSGNSPLHF,TGTGCCACCAGTGATTCAGGGAATTCACCCCTCCACTTT
TRBJ2-7,.,TRBV18,TRBD2,CASSLAGGGEQYF,TGTGCCAGCTCACTGGCGGGGGGCGGCGAGCAGTACTTC
TRBJ2-1,.,TRBV2,.,CANSRQSSYNEQFF,TGTGCCAACTCGAGACAGAGCTCCTACAATGAGCAGTTCTTC
TRBJ1-2,.,TRBV19,.,CASSIDHTLYGYTF,TGTGCCAGTAGTATAGACCACACCCTCTATGGCTACACCTTC
TRBJ2-2,once,TRBV4-2,.,CASSQIGGNTGELFF,TGTGCCAGCAGCCAGATCGGGGGGAACACCGGGGAGCTGTTTTTT
TRBJ1-3,once,TRBV6-5,.,CASSYMGDWVKTIYF,TGTGCCAGCAGCTACATGGGAGACTGGGTAAAGACCATATATTTT
TRBJ1-5,.,TRBV7-6,.,CASSQGGVGQPQHF,TGTGCCAGCAGCCAAGGCGGGGTCGGTCAGCCCCAGCATTTT
TRBJ2-2,.,TRBV5-5,.,CASSQELNTGELFF,TGTGCCAGCAGTCAAGAGTTGAACACCGGGGAGCTGTTTTTT
TRBJ1-1,.,TRBV15,.,CATSREFYSEAFF,TGTGCCACCAGCAGAGAGTTCTACTCGGAAGCTTTCTTT
TRBJ1-4,.,TRBV7-9,.,CASSFRATNEKLFF,TGTGCCAGCAGCTTTCGGGCAACTAATGAAAAACTGTTTTTT
TRBJ1-5,.,TRBV24-1,TRBD1,CATRPTGGDDQPQHF,TGTGCCACCAGACCTACAGGGGGGGATGATCAGCCCCAGCATTTT
TRBJ2-7,.,TRBV11-2,TRBD2,CASSLERGGFYEQYF,TGTGCCAGCAGCTTAGAGCGGGGGGGTTTCTACGAGCAGTACTTC
TRBJ2-5,.,TRBV19,.,CASSIAPGQETQYF,TGTGCCAGTAGTATAGCACCGGGGCAAGAGACCCAGTACTTC
TRBJ1-3,few,TRBV21-1,.,CASNKVELGGNTIYF,TGTGCCAGCAACAAGGTGGAGCTGGGTGGAAACACCATATATTTT
TRBJ2-7,.,TRBV3-1/TRBV3-2,.,CASSQVAREINDEQYF,TGTGCCAGCAGCCAAGTCGCGCGGGAAATAAACGACGAGCAGTACTTC
TRBJ2-7,.,TRBV7-4,TRBD1,CASSFGDRAHEQYF,TGTGCCAGCAGCTTTGGGGACAGGGCGCACGAGCAGTACTTC
TRBJ2-1,.,TRBV10-3,TRBD2,CAISLRLAGGDNEQFF,TGTGCCATCAGTCTTAGACTAGCGGGAGGGGACAATGAGCAGTTCTTC
TRBJ1-5,few,TRBV27,.,CASRPGGRVSNQPQHF,TGTGCCAGCCGACCCGGGGGGAGGGTTAGCAATCAGCCCCAGCATTTT
TRBJ2-7,once,TRBV6-2/TRBV6-3,.,CASSPISVGGYEQYF,TGTGCCAGCAGTCCCATTTCGGTAGGGGGCTACGAGCAGTACTTC
TRBJ2-5,.,TRBV3-1/TRBV3-2,.,CASSQDGGRRETQYF,TGTGCCAGCAGCCAAGACGGCGGCAGAAGGGAGACCCAGTACTTC
TRBJ1-1,.,TRBV7-2,TRBD1,CASSKGTEEPAFF,TGTGCCAGCAGCAAAGGGACAGAGGAACCAGCTTTCTTT
TRBJ1-2,.,TRBV7-9,.,CASSFIQGTGTF,TGTGCCAGCAGCTTTATCCAGGGTACCGGCACCTTC
TRBJ1-1,.,TRBV30,.,CAWSVLGRENTEAFF,TGTGCCTGGAGTGTACTTGGCAGGGAGAACACTGAAGCTTTCTTT
TRBJ2-1,once,TRBV7-8,.,CASSFSGVPPNEQFF,TGTGCCAGCAGCTTTTCAGGGGTCCCCCCGAATGAGCAGTTCTTC
TRBJ2-7,.,TRBV27,TRBD1,CASSSIGTAYEQYF,TGTGCCAGCAGTTCCATAGGGACAGCCTACGAGCAGTACTTC
TRBJ2-2,.,TRBV5-1,TRBD2,CASSLASTSGNTGELFF,TGCGCCAGCAGCTTGGCCTCGACTAGCGGGAACACCGGGGAGCTGTTTTTT
TRBJ2-7,.,TRBV6-2/TRBV6-3,.,CASSYEGVYEQYF,TGTGCCAGCAGTTACGAGGGGGTTTACGAGCAGTACTTC
TRBJ2-2,.,TRBV19,TRBD2,CASSIRTSGRNTGELFF,TGTGCCAGTAGTATAAGGACTAGCGGGAGGAACACCGGGGAGCTGTTTTTT
TRBJ1-1,.,TRBV18,TRBD1,CASSQEQGANTEAFF,TGTGCCAGCTCACAGGAACAGGGGGCGAATACTGAAGCTTTCTTT
TRBJ1-5,.,TRBV27,.,CASSFQGQPQHF,TGTGCCAGCAGTTTCCAGGGACAGCCCCAGCATTTT
TRBJ2-1,once,TRBV7-9,TRBD1,CASSSPGQGRGVYNEQFF,TGTGCCAGCAGCTCCCCGGGACAGGGTAGAGGGGTATACAATGAGCAGTTCTTC
TRBJ1-2,.,TRBV29-1,.,CSVEASFNYGYTF,TGCAGCGTTGAGGCCTCCTTTAACTATGGCTACACCTTC
TRBJ1-4,.,TRBV2,.,CASSAHKSTNEKLFF,TGTGCCAGCAGTGCCCACAAATCAACTAATGAAAAACTGTTTTTT
TRBJ2-1,.,TRBV14,TRBD2,CASSQGGGRLNEQFF,TGTGCCAGCAGCCAAGGCGGGGGGCGGCTCAATGAGCAGTTCTTC
TRBJ2-5,.,TRBV5-4,.,CASSLGWGGKETQYF,TGTGCCAGCAGCTTGGGGTGGGGCGGTAAAGAGACCCAGTACTTC
TRBJ2-7,.,TRBV18,.,CASSPTSGGSEQYF,TGTGCCAGCTCACCAACAAGTGGGGGCTCCGAGCAGTACTTC
TRBJ1-3,.,TRBV20-1,.,CSARGVGGF,TGCAGTGCTAGAGGGGTGGGGGGTTTT
TRBJ2-1,.,TRBV2,TRBD2,CASSGLAVPNEQFF,TGTGCCAGCAGCGGACTAGCGGTTCCCAATGAGCAGTTCTTC
TRBJ1-5,.,TRBV19,TRBD1,CASSSGTGLNQPQHF,TGTGCCAGTAGTTCCGGGACAGGCCTGAATCAGCCCCAGCATTTT